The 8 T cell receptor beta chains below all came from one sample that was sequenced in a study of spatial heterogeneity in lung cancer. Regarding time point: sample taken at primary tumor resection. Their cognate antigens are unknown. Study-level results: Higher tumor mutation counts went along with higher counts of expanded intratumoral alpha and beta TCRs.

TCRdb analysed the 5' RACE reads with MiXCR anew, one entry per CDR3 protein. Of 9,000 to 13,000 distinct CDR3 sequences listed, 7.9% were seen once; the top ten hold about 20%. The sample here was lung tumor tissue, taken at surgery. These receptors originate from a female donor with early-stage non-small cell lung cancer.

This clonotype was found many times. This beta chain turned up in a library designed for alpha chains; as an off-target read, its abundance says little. CDR3 bases: TGTGCCAGCAGCCAAGACACAGATACGCAGTATTTT. It encodes CASSQDTDTQYF. The chain employs TRBV11-2 and TRBJ2-3; D gene ambiguous. The germline V gene has CDR1 SGHAT and CDR2 FQNNGV. This CDR3 is built from 12 residues. The V end was cut by 5 bases, the J end by 2 bases, with 5 bases between.

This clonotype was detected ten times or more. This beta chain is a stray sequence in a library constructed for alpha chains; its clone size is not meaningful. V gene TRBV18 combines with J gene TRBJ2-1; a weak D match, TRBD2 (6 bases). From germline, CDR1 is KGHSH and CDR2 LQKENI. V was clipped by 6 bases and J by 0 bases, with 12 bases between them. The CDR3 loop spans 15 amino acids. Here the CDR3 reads CASSPAGSSYNEQFF. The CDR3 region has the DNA TGTGCCAGCTCCCCGGCGGGAAGCTCCTACAATGAGCAGTTCTTC.

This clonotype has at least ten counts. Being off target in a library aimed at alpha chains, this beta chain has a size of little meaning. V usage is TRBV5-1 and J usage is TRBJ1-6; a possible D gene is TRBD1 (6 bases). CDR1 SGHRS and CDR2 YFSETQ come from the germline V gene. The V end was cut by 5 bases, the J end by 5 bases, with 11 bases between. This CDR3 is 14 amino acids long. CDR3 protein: CASSGGQNNSPLHF. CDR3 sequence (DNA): TGCGCCAGCAGTGGGGGGCAGAATAATTCACCCCTCCACTTT.

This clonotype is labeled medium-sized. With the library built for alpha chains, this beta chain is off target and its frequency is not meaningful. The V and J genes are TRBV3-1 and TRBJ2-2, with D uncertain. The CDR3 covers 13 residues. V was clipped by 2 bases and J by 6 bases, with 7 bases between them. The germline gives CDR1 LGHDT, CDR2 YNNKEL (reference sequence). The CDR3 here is CASSQLWSGELFF. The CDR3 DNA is TGTGCCAGCAGCCAATTGTGGTCCGGGGAGCTGTTTTTT.

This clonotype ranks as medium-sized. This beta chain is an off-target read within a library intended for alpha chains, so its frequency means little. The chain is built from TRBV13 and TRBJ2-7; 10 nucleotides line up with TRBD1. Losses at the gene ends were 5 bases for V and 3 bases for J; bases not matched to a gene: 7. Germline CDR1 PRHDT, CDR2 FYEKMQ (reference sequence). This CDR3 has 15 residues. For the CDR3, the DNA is TGTGCCAGCAGCACCCGGACAGGGGGGCTCTACGAGCAGTACTTC. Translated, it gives CASSTRTGGLYEQYF.

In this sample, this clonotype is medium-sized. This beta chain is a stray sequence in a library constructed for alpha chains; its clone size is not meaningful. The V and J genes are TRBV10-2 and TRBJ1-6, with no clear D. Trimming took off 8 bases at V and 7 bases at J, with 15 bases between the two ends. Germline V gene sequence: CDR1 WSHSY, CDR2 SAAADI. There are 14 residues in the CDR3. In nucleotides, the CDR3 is TGCGCCAGCTCGTTACAGAGAACAAATTCACCCCTCCACTTT. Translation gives CASSLQRTNSPLHF.

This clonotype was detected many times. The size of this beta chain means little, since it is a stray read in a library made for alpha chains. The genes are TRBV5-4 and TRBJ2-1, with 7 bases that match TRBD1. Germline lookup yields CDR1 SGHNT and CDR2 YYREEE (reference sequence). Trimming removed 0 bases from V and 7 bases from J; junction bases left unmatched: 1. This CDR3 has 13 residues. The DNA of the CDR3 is TGTGCCAGCAGCTTGGCCAGGGGGAATGAGCAGTTCTTC. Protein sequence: CASSLARGNEQFF.

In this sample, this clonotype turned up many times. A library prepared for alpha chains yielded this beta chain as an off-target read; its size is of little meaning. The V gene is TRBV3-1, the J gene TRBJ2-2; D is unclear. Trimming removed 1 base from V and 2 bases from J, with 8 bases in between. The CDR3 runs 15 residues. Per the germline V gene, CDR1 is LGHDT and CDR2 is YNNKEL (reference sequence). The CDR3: CASSQGTVNTGELFF. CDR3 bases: TGTGCCAGCAGCCAAGGGACCGTAAACACCGGGGAGCTGTTTTTT.